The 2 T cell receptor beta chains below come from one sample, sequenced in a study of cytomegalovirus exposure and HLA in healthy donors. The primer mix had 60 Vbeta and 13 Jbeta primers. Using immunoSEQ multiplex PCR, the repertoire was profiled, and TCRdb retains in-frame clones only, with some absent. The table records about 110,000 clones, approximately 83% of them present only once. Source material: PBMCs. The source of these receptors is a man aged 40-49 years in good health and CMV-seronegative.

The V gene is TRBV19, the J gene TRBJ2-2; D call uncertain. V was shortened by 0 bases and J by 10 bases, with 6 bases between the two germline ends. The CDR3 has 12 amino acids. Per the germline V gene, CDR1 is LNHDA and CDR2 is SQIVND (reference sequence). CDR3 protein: CASSIEREELFF. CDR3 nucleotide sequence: TGTGCCAGTAGTATAGAACGAGAGGAGCTGTTTTTT.

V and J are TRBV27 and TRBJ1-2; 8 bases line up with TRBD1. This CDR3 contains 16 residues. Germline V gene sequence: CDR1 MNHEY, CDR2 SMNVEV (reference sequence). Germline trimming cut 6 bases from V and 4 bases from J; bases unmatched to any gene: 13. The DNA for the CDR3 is TGTGCCAGCAGGCCAAGTCACAGGGGGATAGGCTATGGCTACACCTTC. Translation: CASRPSHRGIGYGYTF.